Following are 12 T cell receptor beta chains from one sample sequenced in a study of cytomegalovirus exposure and HLA in healthy donors. Both 60 Vbeta primers and 13 Jbeta primers went into the PCR. Profiled with immunoSEQ multiplex PCR; TCRdb holds only in-frame clones, not every one. The sample has some 200,000 clones, more than 60% seen once. The sequencing sample was made of PBMCs. These receptors were collected from a girl aged 2 to 9 in good health and CMV-seronegative.

This clone was seen only once. This rearrangement joins TRBV2 to TRBJ2-7, with D possibly TRBD2 on 5 matching bases. The CDR3 extends over 12 amino acids. With 7 bases removed from V and 6 bases from J, the gap between germline ends came to 13 bases. Germline loops: CDR1 SNHLY, CDR2 FYNNEI. Here the CDR3 DNA reads TGTGCCAGCACTCCGGGGTTTTTCGAGCAGTACTTC. This encodes CASTPGFFEQYF.

With regard to this clone: A read error may account for a junction end that differs from germline. The rearrangement uses TRBV30 and TRBJ1-1, with D hard to call. Germline V gene data show CDR1 as GTSNPN and CDR2 as SVGIG (reference sequence). The CDR3 has 17 amino acids. This chain's CDR3 is CAWNSVGRGRVNPEAFF. For the CDR3, the DNA is TGTGCCTGGAACTCCGTCGGCCGGGGAAGGGTGAACCCTGAAGCTTTCTTT.

V gene TRBV19 combines with J gene TRBJ1-1, with D uncertain. With 0 bases removed from V and 4 bases from J, the gap between germline ends came to 12 bases. The germline V gene encodes CDR1 LNHDA and CDR2 SQIVND (reference sequence). The CDR3 sequence is 15 residues long. The CDR3, as DNA: TGTGCCAGTAGTATAGATCACAGTACATCCACTGAAGCTTTCTTT. It specifies CASSIDHSTSTEAFF. The full variable domain, completed using reference TRBV19 and TRBJ1-1, is DGGITQSPKYLFRKEGQNVTLSCEQNLNHDAMYWYRQDPGQGLRLIYYSQIVNDFQKGDIAEGYSVSREKKESFPLTVTSAQKNPTAFYLCASSIDHSTSTEAFFGQGTRLTVV.

The DNA for the CDR3 is TGTGCCAGCAGCCCTGGGCTCGGGAACCCCACTGAAGCTTTCTTT. Protein: CASSPGLGNPTEAFF. This chain joins TRBV5-5 and TRBJ1-1; D is ambiguous. Trimming cost V 4 bases and J 4 bases, with 17 bases left between them. The CDR3 spans 15 residues. Per germline, CDR1 SGHKS and CDR2 YYEKEE (reference sequence).

This chain uses TRBV2 with TRBJ2-7; 9 positions agree with TRBD2. The CDR3 covers 15 residues. Germline-derived CDR1 and CDR2 are SNHLY and FYNNEI. V lost 10 bases, J lost 0 bases, and 10 bases stayed unmatched. The CDR3 region is CATKSAGGRSYEQYF. The DNA for the CDR3 is TGTGCCACAAAATCTGCGGGGGGGCGCTCCTACGAGCAGTACTTC.

V gene TRBV10-2 combines with J gene TRBJ2-2; 7 positions agree with TRBD1. Germline V gene lookup returns CDR1 WSHSY and CDR2 SAAADI. CDR3 length: 14 residues. J was trimmed by 6 bases and V by 6 bases; bases with no gene match: 7. CDR3 nucleotides: TGCGCCAGCAGCGCTCAGGGGGTTTCCGGGGAGCTGTTTTTT. Amino acids: CASSAQGVSGELFF.

The gene calls are TRBV2 and TRBJ1-1, with TRBD1 identical over 7 bases. The CDR3 is 14 amino acids. V trimming: 8 bases; J trimming: 3 bases; junction bases outside the gene matches: 9. CDR1 and CDR2 from the germline V gene are SNHLY and FYNNEI. The CDR3 is CASPRWTGDTEAFF. The CDR3 coding sequence is TGTGCCAGCCCACGCTGGACAGGTGACACTGAAGCTTTCTTT.

This rearrangement joins TRBV15 to TRBJ1-5; tentatively, D is TRBD1 (6 bases). CDR3 size: 15 residues. V lost 3 bases and J 3 bases, leaving 12 bases between the germline ends. Germline-derived CDR1 and CDR2 are LNHNV and YYDKDF (reference sequence). The DNA for the CDR3 is TGTGCCACCAGCAGGAACAGGGAATTCAATCAGCCCCAGCATTTT. It encodes CATSRNREFNQPQHF. The whole variable domain, remainder taken from reference TRBV15 and TRBJ1-5, is DAMVIQNPRYQVTQFGKPVTLSCSQTLNHNVMYWYQQKSSQAPKLLFHYYDKDFNNEADTPDNFQSRRPNTSFCFLDIRSPGLGDTAMYLCATSRNREFNQPQHFGDGTRLSIL.

This clone showed up just a few times. The chain combines TRBV4-1 with TRBJ1-2; weak D call: TRBD1 (5 bases). Germline assignment: CDR1 MGHRA and CDR2 YSYEKL. Trimming cost V 1 base and J 4 bases, with 7 bases left between them. This CDR3 has 13 residues. CDR3 protein: CASSQVTAYGYTF. CDR3 nucleotides: TGCGCCAGCAGCCAAGTGACAGCCTATGGCTACACCTTC.

The chain joins TRBV4-1 to TRBJ1-1, with a weak D call TRBD1 (5 bases). CDR3 size: 14 residues. Between the trimmed V and J ends, which lost 5 bases and 3 bases, there was a span of 13 bases. The germline CDR1 and CDR2 sequences are MGHRA and YSYEKL. In nucleotides, the CDR3 is TGCGCCAGCAGCGGCCGGGACTTGGACACTGAAGCTTTCTTT. It translates to CASSGRDLDTEAFF.

This rearrangement joins TRBV11-3 to TRBJ2-7; 9 bases are shared with TRBD1. Germline CDR1 reads SGHNT; CDR2 reads YENEEA. V was pared by 5 bases and J by 5 bases, with 13 bases of the junction left unmatched. The CDR3 has 16 amino acids. Written as DNA, the CDR3 is TGTGCCAGCAGCCTAGGCCCCCGGGACAGGGTCCACGAGCAGTACTTC. Translated: CASSLGPRDRVHEQYF.

The V and J genes are TRBV7-9 and TRBJ1-3, with TRBD1 identical over 7 bases. V shed 4 bases, J shed 4 bases, and the junction held 7 bases outside the gene matches. The CDR3 is 15 amino acids. Germline V gives CDR1 SEHNR, CDR2 FQNEAQ (reference sequence). The CDR3 loop reads CASSSLTGTGNTIYF. The CDR3 bases are TGTGCCAGCAGCTCGTTGACAGGGACCGGAAACACCATATATTTT.